This T cell receptor beta chain was sequenced during a study of T cell responses to AZD1222 COVID-19 vaccine. The germline V gene encodes CDR1 SGHRS and CDR2 YFSETQ. The V gene end was trimmed by 2 bases and the J gene end by 4 bases; junction bases not matched to a gene: 4. CDR3 length: 14 amino acids. Study results and limitations: Vaccine-related CD4 TCRs covered spike, predominating at 160-218 and 743-854. Clonal diversity was possibly underestimated, and white British individuals and females predominated among donors. Repertoires were collected only later (after the peak T cell response had occurred).

A word on this clone: Its antigen is not known.

TCRdb's copy holds only in-frame clones and misses some; the assay was immunoSEQ multiplex PCR. The sample has roughly 150,000 clones, about 83% seen once; the top ten hold around 1%. V and J are TRBV5-1 and TRBJ2-7, with 9 bases that match TRBD2. The source material was peripheral blood, sampled 28 days after the second AZD1222 dose. The clonotype originates from an adult who received the AZD1222 COVID-19 vaccine. CDR3 sequence reads: CASSFGLAGYEQYF. Written as DNA, the CDR3 is TGCGCCAGCAGCTTCGGCCTAGCGGGATACGAGCAGTACTTC.